Listed below are T cell receptor beta chains from one sample, sequenced in a study of CD8+ T cells in alopecia areata. Sequenced by immunoSEQ multiplex PCR; TCRdb stores in-frame clones only, minus some. The sample lists tens of thousands of clones, approximately 60% occurring once. The sequencing sample was made of CD4+ Tregs sorted from blood. Receptors originate from a human donor with alopecia areata. The CDR3 runs from the conserved cysteine through the conserved F or W. A D gene is named only where the DNA matches it firmly. Clone sizes are given selectively: once, few, many, or a class where the clone is expanded.

j_call: TRBJ1-6; d_call: NA; clone_size: NA; v_call: TRBV30; cdr3_nt: TGTGCCTGGAGTCAGGTCCGGTCCTCACCCCTCCACTTT; cdr3_aa: CAWSQVRSSPLHF
j_call: TRBJ1-2; d_call: NA; clone_size: NA; v_call: TRBV13; cdr3_nt: TGTGCCAGCAGCTCCCCGGAGACAGTTTGGTATGGCTACACCTTC; cdr3_aa: CASSSPETVWYGYTF
j_call: TRBJ2-7; d_call: NA; clone_size: NA; v_call: TRBV29-1; cdr3_nt: TGCAGCGTTGAGGCAGGGAATTACGAGCAGTACTTC; cdr3_aa: CSVEAGNYEQYF
j_call: TRBJ1-1; d_call: NA; clone_size: NA; v_call: TRBV6-5; cdr3_nt: TGTGCCAGCAGGAGGACAGCTACGAACACTGAAGCTTTCTTT; cdr3_aa: CASRRTATNTEAFF
j_call: TRBJ2-7; d_call: NA; clone_size: few; v_call: TRBV21-1; cdr3_nt: TGTGCCAGCAGCATTGCTAGCGGGCTACCCATCAACTACGAGCAGTACTTC; cdr3_aa: CASSIASGLPINYEQYF
j_call: TRBJ2-7; d_call: TRBD1; clone_size: NA; v_call: TRBV11-3; cdr3_nt: TGTGCCAGCAGCTTATCCGGACAGGCATCCTACGAGCAGTACTTC; cdr3_aa: CASSLSGQASYEQYF
j_call: TRBJ2-1; d_call: NA; clone_size: few; v_call: TRBV12-5; cdr3_nt: TGTGCTAGTGGTCCCCAGTGGATCGATGAGCAGTTCTTC; cdr3_aa: CASGPQWIDEQFF
j_call: TRBJ2-7; d_call: NA; clone_size: once; v_call: TRBV14; cdr3_nt: TGTGCCAGCAGCCGACTCGGGACGCCGAGCTCCTACGAGCAGTACTTC; cdr3_aa: CASSRLGTPSSYEQYF
j_call: TRBJ2-7; d_call: NA; clone_size: NA; v_call: TRBV2; cdr3_nt: TGTGCCAGCCGGGACATTGCCTACGAGCAGTACTTC; cdr3_aa: CASRDIAYEQYF
j_call: TRBJ2-2; d_call: NA; clone_size: NA; v_call: TRBV5-1; cdr3_nt: TGCGCCAGCAGCCTACAGGGAAAAGGCACCGGGGAGCTGTTTTTT; cdr3_aa: CASSLQGKGTGELFF
j_call: TRBJ2-1; d_call: NA; clone_size: NA; v_call: TRBV28; cdr3_nt: TGTGCCAGCAGTCCACCCAGCTCCTACAATGAGCAGTTCTTC; cdr3_aa: CASSPPSSYNEQFF
j_call: TRBJ2-7; d_call: NA; clone_size: NA; v_call: TRBV11-2; cdr3_nt: TGTGCCAGCAGCTTAGATCTCCCCTTAGGACAGCTCTCCTACGAGCAGTACTTC; cdr3_aa: CASSLDLPLGQLSYEQYF
j_call: TRBJ2-2; d_call: NA; clone_size: few; v_call: TRBV9; cdr3_nt: TGTGCCAGCAGCTCCCGCCTTGGTACCGGGGAGCTGTTTTTT; cdr3_aa: CASSSRLGTGELFF
j_call: TRBJ2-1; d_call: NA; clone_size: NA; v_call: TRBV6-6; cdr3_nt: TGTGCCAGCAGATCCAACCGGGACGGTGTTTACAATGAGCAGTTCTTC; cdr3_aa: CASRSNRDGVYNEQFF
j_call: TRBJ2-1; d_call: NA; clone_size: NA; v_call: TRBV5-6; cdr3_nt: TGTGCCAGCAGCCCACGACTTGCGACGGATGAGCAGTTCTTC; cdr3_aa: CASSPRLATDEQFF
j_call: TRBJ1-1; d_call: TRBD1; clone_size: few; v_call: TRBV7-2; cdr3_nt: TGTGCCAGCAGCCGAGGGGGGACAGGGACTGAAGCTTTCTTT; cdr3_aa: CASSRGGTGTEAFF
j_call: TRBJ1-5; d_call: NA; clone_size: NA; v_call: TRBV30; cdr3_nt: TGTGCCTGGAGTGTACGTGGTTGGGGGCCGGCGACGCCCCAGCATTTT; cdr3_aa: CAWSVRGWGPATPQHF
j_call: TRBJ2-2; d_call: TRBD1; clone_size: once; v_call: TRBV5-1; cdr3_nt: TGCGCCAGCAGCTTGATCTCTGGGACAGGTTGGGCCGGGGAGCTGTTTTTT; cdr3_aa: CASSLISGTGWAGELFF
j_call: TRBJ2-6; d_call: NA; clone_size: NA; v_call: TRBV28; cdr3_nt: TGTGCCAGCAGTTTGCGGGTAAACGCTGGGGCCAACGTCCTGACTTTC; cdr3_aa: CASSLRVNAGANVLTF
j_call: TRBJ2-1; d_call: TRBD2; clone_size: few; v_call: TRBV7-2; cdr3_nt: TGTGCCAGCAGCTCGGGACTAGCGGGGGAGGAGCAGTTCTTC; cdr3_aa: CASSSGLAGEEQFF
j_call: TRBJ2-5; d_call: NA; clone_size: NA; v_call: TRBV19; cdr3_nt: TGTGCCAGCTCTCGGACATTAAATGTGGGAGAGACCCAGTACTTC; cdr3_aa: CASSRTLNVGETQYF
j_call: TRBJ2-7; d_call: NA; clone_size: NA; v_call: TRBV5-1; cdr3_nt: TGCGCCAGCAGCCGGGGCGAGTCCACCTACGAGCAGTACTTC; cdr3_aa: CASSRGESTYEQYF
j_call: TRBJ2-7; d_call: NA; clone_size: NA; v_call: TRBV30; cdr3_nt: TGTGCCTGGTCTCGGACCCAAAGCTCCTACGAGCAGTACTTC; cdr3_aa: CAWSRTQSSYEQYF
j_call: TRBJ2-1; d_call: TRBD2; clone_size: NA; v_call: TRBV5-1; cdr3_nt: TGCGCCAGCAGCACCTGGCCCGGGACTACCTTCAATGAGCAGTTCTTC; cdr3_aa: CASSTWPGTTFNEQFF
j_call: TRBJ1-1; d_call: NA; clone_size: NA; v_call: TRBV14; cdr3_nt: TGTGCCAGCAGCCAACAGCTAAACACTGAAGCTTTCTTT; cdr3_aa: CASSQQLNTEAFF
j_call: TRBJ2-7; d_call: NA; clone_size: NA; v_call: TRBV30; cdr3_nt: TGTGCCTGGAGTTTGGGGTTAGGGGTCGAGCAGTACTTC; cdr3_aa: CAWSLGLGVEQYF
j_call: TRBJ2-3; d_call: NA; clone_size: NA; v_call: TRBV5-1; cdr3_nt: TGCGCCAGCAGCTTGGCCTTGAGCACAGATACGCAGTATTTT; cdr3_aa: CASSLALSTDTQYF
j_call: TRBJ2-7; d_call: TRBD1; clone_size: few; v_call: TRBV7-9; cdr3_nt: TGTGCCAGCAGCGGTGTACAGGGGGGCGAGCAGTACTTC; cdr3_aa: CASSGVQGGEQYF
j_call: TRBJ1-2; d_call: TRBD1; clone_size: NA; v_call: TRBV28; cdr3_nt: TGTGCCAGCAGCTGGGACAGGGGCTATGGCTACACCTTC; cdr3_aa: CASSWDRGYGYTF
j_call: TRBJ2-5; d_call: NA; clone_size: NA; v_call: TRBV5-4; cdr3_nt: TGTGCCAGCAGCCCGCGAGGGCAAGAGACCCAGTACTTC; cdr3_aa: CASSPRGQETQYF
j_call: TRBJ1-2; d_call: NA; clone_size: NA; v_call: TRBV10-3; cdr3_nt: TGTGCCACCACTCAGGCAGGGAACTATGGCTACACCTTC; cdr3_aa: CATTQAGNYGYTF
j_call: TRBJ2-2; d_call: NA; clone_size: NA; v_call: TRBV30; cdr3_nt: TGTGCCTGGAGTCAGGTTTTTTCGGGGAACACCGGGGAGCTGTTTTTT; cdr3_aa: CAWSQVFSGNTGELFF
j_call: TRBJ1-1; d_call: TRBD1; clone_size: NA; v_call: TRBV25-1; cdr3_nt: TGTGCCAGCAGTGATTCCAGGGGGGGTTCCTTCACTGAAGCTTTCTTT; cdr3_aa: CASSDSRGGSFTEAFF
j_call: TRBJ2-1; d_call: TRBD1; clone_size: once; v_call: TRBV13; cdr3_nt: TGTGCCAGCAGCTTATCGGGACAGGGGGCGGCGAGTGAAAACCCCTACAATGAGCAGTTCTTC; cdr3_aa: CASSLSGQGAASENPYNEQFF
j_call: TRBJ2-7; d_call: TRBD1; clone_size: NA; v_call: TRBV7-2; cdr3_nt: TGTGCCAGCAGCCCGTCGACAGGGAGCTCCTACGAGCAGTACTTC; cdr3_aa: CASSPSTGSSYEQYF
j_call: TRBJ2-6; d_call: TRBD2; clone_size: NA; v_call: TRBV19; cdr3_nt: TGTGCCAGCCGAAGCGGGGCCTCTGGGGCCAACGTCCTGACTTTC; cdr3_aa: CASRSGASGANVLTF
j_call: TRBJ1-2; d_call: TRBD1; clone_size: NA; v_call: TRBV4-3; cdr3_nt: TGCGCCAGCAGCGAAACACAGGGGCCAAACTATGGCTACACCTTC; cdr3_aa: CASSETQGPNYGYTF
j_call: TRBJ1-2; d_call: TRBD1; clone_size: NA; v_call: TRBV4-1; cdr3_nt: TGCGCCAGCAGCCGCGGACAGGGTCCATCCGGCTACACCTTC; cdr3_aa: CASSRGQGPSGYTF
j_call: TRBJ2-7; d_call: NA; clone_size: NA; v_call: TRBV25-1; cdr3_nt: TGTGCCAGCAGTGGGGGGGTCGGGGGCCGGACCAACGAGCAGTACTTC; cdr3_aa: CASSGGVGGRTNEQYF
j_call: TRBJ1-1; d_call: NA; clone_size: NA; v_call: TRBV11-2; cdr3_nt: TGTGCCAGCAGCCTTACCCGGAACACTGAAGCTTTCTTT; cdr3_aa: CASSLTRNTEAFF
j_call: TRBJ2-7; d_call: NA; clone_size: NA; v_call: TRBV29-1; cdr3_nt: TGCAGCGTGAAGGGGGTCAGCTCCTACGAGCAGTACTTC; cdr3_aa: CSVKGVSSYEQYF
j_call: TRBJ1-1; d_call: NA; clone_size: NA; v_call: TRBV7-2; cdr3_nt: TGTGCCAGCAGCTTAGAATACAGGACTACTGAAGCTTTCTTT; cdr3_aa: CASSLEYRTTEAFF
j_call: TRBJ2-3; d_call: NA; clone_size: NA; v_call: TRBV19; cdr3_nt: TGTGCCAGTAGTATGGAGGACAATACGCAGTATTTT; cdr3_aa: CASSMEDNTQYF
j_call: TRBJ2-7; d_call: NA; clone_size: few; v_call: TRBV28; cdr3_nt: TGTGCCAGCAGAAAAGGACCTCCCCTGTACTTC; cdr3_aa: CASRKGPPLYF
j_call: TRBJ2-7; d_call: TRBD1; clone_size: NA; v_call: TRBV28; cdr3_nt: TGTGCCAGCAGTTCGGGGGGACAGGGGATCAACGAGCAGTACTTC; cdr3_aa: CASSSGGQGINEQYF
j_call: TRBJ2-2; d_call: NA; clone_size: NA; v_call: TRBV4-3; cdr3_nt: TGCGCCAGCAGCCAAGATAGGGTCGGGGAGCTGTTTTTT; cdr3_aa: CASSQDRVGELFF
j_call: TRBJ2-1; d_call: NA; clone_size: NA; v_call: TRBV2; cdr3_nt: TGTGCCAGCAGTGACAGATTCAATGAGCAGTTCTTC; cdr3_aa: CASSDRFNEQFF
j_call: TRBJ1-2; d_call: NA; clone_size: NA; v_call: TRBV25-1; cdr3_nt: TGTGCCAGCAGTGAAAGCCCAGGGAACTATGGCTACACCTTC; cdr3_aa: CASSESPGNYGYTF
j_call: TRBJ1-5; d_call: TRBD1; clone_size: NA; v_call: TRBV7-9; cdr3_nt: TGTGCCAGCAGCCGAGACAGGGGCGATCAGCCCCAGCATTTT; cdr3_aa: CASSRDRGDQPQHF
j_call: TRBJ2-4; d_call: NA; clone_size: few; v_call: TRBV28; cdr3_nt: TGTGCCACACAAGATGGGGGGTTCAAAAACATTCAGTACTTC; cdr3_aa: CATQDGGFKNIQYF
j_call: TRBJ2-7; d_call: TRBD1; clone_size: NA; v_call: TRBV5-1; cdr3_nt: TGCGCCAGCAGCTCGGGACAGGTGAAAATCTTCGAGCAGTACTTC; cdr3_aa: CASSSGQVKIFEQYF
j_call: TRBJ2-7; d_call: NA; clone_size: NA; v_call: TRBV7-2; cdr3_nt: TGTGCCAGCAGCCCACGTTTAATCGGTTCCTACGAGCAGTACTTC; cdr3_aa: CASSPRLIGSYEQYF
j_call: TRBJ1-2; d_call: TRBD1; clone_size: NA; v_call: TRBV28; cdr3_nt: TGTGCCAGCAGGGGAACAGGGGAGGAGTATGGCTACACCTTC; cdr3_aa: CASRGTGEEYGYTF
j_call: TRBJ1-5; d_call: NA; clone_size: NA; v_call: TRBV28; cdr3_nt: TGTGCCAGCAGACAGGTTGGGCAGGGTTGGGCTCAGCCCCAGCATTTT; cdr3_aa: CASRQVGQGWAQPQHF
j_call: TRBJ2-7; d_call: TRBD2; clone_size: once; v_call: TRBV28; cdr3_nt: TGTGCCAGCAGTTTAGTAGCGGGAGAGCTGCAGTACTTC; cdr3_aa: CASSLVAGELQYF
j_call: TRBJ1-2; d_call: NA; clone_size: once; v_call: TRBV28; cdr3_nt: TGTGCCAGCAGTTTGGGAGGCTATGGCTACACCTTC; cdr3_aa: CASSLGGYGYTF
j_call: TRBJ1-1; d_call: NA; clone_size: NA; v_call: TRBV7-2; cdr3_nt: TGTGCCAGCAGCTTAGGTGGAGGGGGGAACACTGAAGCTTTCTTT; cdr3_aa: CASSLGGGGNTEAFF
j_call: TRBJ2-2; d_call: TRBD1; clone_size: once; v_call: TRBV2; cdr3_nt: TGTGCCACCGGACAGGGAGGCATCGGGGAGCTGTTTTTT; cdr3_aa: CATGQGGIGELFF
j_call: TRBJ2-3; d_call: TRBD2; clone_size: medium-sized; v_call: TRBV7-9; cdr3_nt: TGTGCCAGCAGCAGAGCCGGGACTAGCGGGACAGATACGCAGTATTTT; cdr3_aa: CASSRAGTSGTDTQYF